Listed below are T cell receptor beta chains from one sample, sequenced in a study of blood T cell repertoires in COVID-19. Clones were sequenced by immunoSEQ multiplex PCR, and TCRdb holds only the in-frame ones, with some missing. The sample has roughly 68,000 clones, around 80% seen once. The specimen was peripheral blood. The source is a woman aged 45-65 years with acute or convalescent COVID-19. Each CDR3 is given with its conserved first and last residue. D genes are given only for firm matches. Where a row states a size, it is once, few, many or the class of an expanded clone; other rows omit it.

J | size | D | V | DNA | CDR3
TRBJ2-2 | . | . | TRBV19 | TGTGCCAGTAGTATAGTAGGAACGGGGAGGTTCATGTCCGGGGAGCTGTTTTTT | CASSIVGTGRFMSGELFF
TRBJ1-2 | few | . | TRBV6-5 | TGTGCCAGCAGTTACTCAGACGGCGGCTATGGCTACACCTTC | CASSYSDGGYGYTF
TRBJ2-2 | . | TRBD1 | TRBV7-9 | TGTGCCAGCAGCCCCGCGTTGGGACGACAGGGACCGAACACCGGGGAGCTGTTTTTT | CASSPALGRQGPNTGELFF
TRBJ1-2 | . | . | TRBV29-1 | TGCAGCGTTGAGAGGACAGACTATGGCTACACCTTC | CSVERTDYGYTF
TRBJ2-1 | . | TRBD2 | TRBV5-4 | TGTGCCAGCAGCGCGGGACTAGCGGGCCTCTACAATGAGCAGTTCTTC | CASSAGLAGLYNEQFF
TRBJ1-6 | . | . | TRBV19 | TGTGCCAGTAGAACCGGGACACCAAATTCACCCCTCCACTTT | CASRTGTPNSPLHF
TRBJ1-3 | . | . | TRBV28 | TGTGCCAGCAGTTTAACAAGCTCTGGAAACACCATATATTTT | CASSLTSSGNTIYF
TRBJ1-1 | . | . | TRBV7-9 | TGTGCCAGCAGCTTGGGGGGACGGCTGAACACTGAAGCTTTCTTT | CASSLGGRLNTEAFF
TRBJ1-2 | . | TRBD1 | TRBV2 | TGTGCCAGCAGGCCAAGGACAGGCATTTCTGGCTACACCTTC | CASRPRTGISGYTF
TRBJ2-7 | . | TRBD1 | TRBV6-5 | TGTGCCAGCAGTTACCTGGGACAGGGTCTGATAGAGCAGTACTTC | CASSYLGQGLIEQYF
TRBJ1-1 | once | . | TRBV11-2 | TGTGCCAGCAGCTTGGCTTTTCGAGGTGCAGGGAGGACTGAAGCTTTCTTT | CASSLAFRGAGRTEAFF
TRBJ2-5 | once | . | TRBV19 | TGTGCCAGTAGTAGCGGAGGGAGGTTGCAAGAGACCCAGTACTTC | CASSSGGRLQETQYF
TRBJ2-5 | . | . | TRBV29-1 | TGCAGCGTGGCTGCGGGCGCGGAGACCCAGTACTTC | CSVAAGAETQYF
TRBJ2-7 | . | . | TRBV5-4 | TGTGCCAGCAGCCTAGCGTCATTGTCCTACGAGCAGTACTTC | CASSLASLSYEQYF
TRBJ2-5 | . | TRBD2 | TRBV19 | TGTGCCAGTAGTATTGGCGGGGGGGCCGTTTCCGTAGAGACCCAGTACTTC | CASSIGGGAVSVETQYF
TRBJ1-1 | once | . | TRBV14 | TGTGCCAGCACCAAATTGAACACTGAAGCTTTCTTT | CASTKLNTEAFF
TRBJ1-1 | . | TRBD1 | TRBV3-1/TRBV3-2 | TGTGCCAGCAGCCAAGAAAGTCAGGGGGGCACTGAAGCTTTCTTT | CASSQESQGGTEAFF
TRBJ2-3 | once | TRBD2 | TRBV11-2 | TGTGCCAGCAGCCCAAGACTAGCGGGGGGACTCACAGATACGCAGTATTTT | CASSPRLAGGLTDTQYF
TRBJ1-2 | . | . | TRBV3-1/TRBV3-2 | TGTGCCAGCAGCCAGAACGGGAGAGGCTACACCTTC | CASSQNGRGYTF